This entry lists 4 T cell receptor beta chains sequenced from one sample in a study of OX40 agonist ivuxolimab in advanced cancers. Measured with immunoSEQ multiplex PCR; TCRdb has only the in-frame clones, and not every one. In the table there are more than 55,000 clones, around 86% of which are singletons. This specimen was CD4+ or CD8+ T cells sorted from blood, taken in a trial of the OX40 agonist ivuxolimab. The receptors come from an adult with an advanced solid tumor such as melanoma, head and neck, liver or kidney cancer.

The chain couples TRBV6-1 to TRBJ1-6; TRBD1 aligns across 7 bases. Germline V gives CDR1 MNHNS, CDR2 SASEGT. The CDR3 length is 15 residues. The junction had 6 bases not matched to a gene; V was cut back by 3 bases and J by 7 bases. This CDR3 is CASSEKRQGNSPLHF. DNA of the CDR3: TGTGCCAGCAGTGAGAAGAGACAGGGCAATTCACCCCTCCACTTT.

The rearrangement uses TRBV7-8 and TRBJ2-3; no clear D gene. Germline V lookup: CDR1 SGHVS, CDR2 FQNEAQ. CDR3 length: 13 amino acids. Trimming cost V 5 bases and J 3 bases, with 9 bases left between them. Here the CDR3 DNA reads TGTGCCAGCAGCCCTTATAGTACAGATACGCAGTATTTT. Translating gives CASSPYSTDTQYF.

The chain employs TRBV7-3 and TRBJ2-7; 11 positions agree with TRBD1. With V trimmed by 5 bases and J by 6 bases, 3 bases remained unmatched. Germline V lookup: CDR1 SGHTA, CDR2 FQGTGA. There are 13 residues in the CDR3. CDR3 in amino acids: CASSVGTGGEQYF. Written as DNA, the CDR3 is TGTGCCAGCAGCGTCGGGACAGGGGGCGAGCAGTACTTC.

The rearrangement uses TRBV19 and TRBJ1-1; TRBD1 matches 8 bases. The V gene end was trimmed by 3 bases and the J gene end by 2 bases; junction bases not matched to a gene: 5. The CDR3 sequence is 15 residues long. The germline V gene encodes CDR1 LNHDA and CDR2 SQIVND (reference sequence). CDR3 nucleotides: TGTGCCAGTAGTATGGCCGGACAGGGCAACACTGAAGCTTTCTTT. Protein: CASSMAGQGNTEAFF. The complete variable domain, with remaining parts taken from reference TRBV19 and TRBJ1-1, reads DGGITQSPKYLFRKEGQNVTLSCEQNLNHDAMYWYRQDPGQGLRLIYYSQIVNDFQKGDIAEGYSVSREKKESFPLTVTSAQKNPTAFYLCASSMAGQGNTEAFFGQGTRLTVV.